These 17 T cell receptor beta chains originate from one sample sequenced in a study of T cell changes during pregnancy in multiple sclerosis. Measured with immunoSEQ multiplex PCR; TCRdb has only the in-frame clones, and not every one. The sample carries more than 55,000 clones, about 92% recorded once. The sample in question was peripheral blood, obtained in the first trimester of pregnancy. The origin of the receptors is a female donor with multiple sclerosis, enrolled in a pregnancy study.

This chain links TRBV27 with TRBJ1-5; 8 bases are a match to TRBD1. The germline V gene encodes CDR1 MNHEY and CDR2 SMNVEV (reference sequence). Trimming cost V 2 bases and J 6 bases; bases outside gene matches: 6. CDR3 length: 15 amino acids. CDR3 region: CASSLGQGLIQPQHF. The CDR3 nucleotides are TGTGCCAGCAGTTTAGGACAGGGTTTAATTCAGCCCCAGCATTTT.

The CDR3 sequence: CASSLGQGLGGYTF. The CDR3 DNA sequence: TGCGCCAGCAGCTTGGGACAGGGGTTGGGCGGCTACACCTTC. V and J are TRBV5-1 and TRBJ1-2; TRBD1 agrees at 8 bases. Germline CDR1 is SGHRS and CDR2 is YFSETQ. The CDR3 covers 14 residues. Trimming cost V 0 bases and J 8 bases; bases outside gene matches: 6.

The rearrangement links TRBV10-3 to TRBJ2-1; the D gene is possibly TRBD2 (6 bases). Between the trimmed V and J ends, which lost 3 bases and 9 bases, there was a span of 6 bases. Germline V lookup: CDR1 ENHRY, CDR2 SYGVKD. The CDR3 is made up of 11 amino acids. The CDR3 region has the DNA TGTGCCATCAGTGACGGGGGTGAGCAGTTCTTC. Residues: CAISDGGEQFF.

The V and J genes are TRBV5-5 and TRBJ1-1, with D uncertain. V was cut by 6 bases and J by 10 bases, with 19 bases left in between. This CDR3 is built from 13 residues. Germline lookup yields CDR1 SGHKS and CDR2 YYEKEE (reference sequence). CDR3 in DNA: TGTGCCAGCATCCCACCCCCCGTGGCACCAGCTTTCTTT. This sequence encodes CASIPPPVAPAFF.

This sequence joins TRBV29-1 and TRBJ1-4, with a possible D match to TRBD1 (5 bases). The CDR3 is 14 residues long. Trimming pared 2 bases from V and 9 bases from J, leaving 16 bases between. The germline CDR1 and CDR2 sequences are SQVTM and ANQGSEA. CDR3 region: CSVESPGSRQKLFF. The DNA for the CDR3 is TGCAGCGTTGAAAGTCCAGGGTCTAGGCAAAAACTGTTTTTT.

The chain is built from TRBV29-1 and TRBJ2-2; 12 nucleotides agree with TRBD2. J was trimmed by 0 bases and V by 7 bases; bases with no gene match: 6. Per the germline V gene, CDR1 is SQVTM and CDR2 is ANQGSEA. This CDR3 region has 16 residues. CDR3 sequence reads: CSALSSGGANTGELFF. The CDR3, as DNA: TGCAGCGCCCTATCTAGCGGGGGGGCGAACACCGGGGAGCTGTTTTTT.

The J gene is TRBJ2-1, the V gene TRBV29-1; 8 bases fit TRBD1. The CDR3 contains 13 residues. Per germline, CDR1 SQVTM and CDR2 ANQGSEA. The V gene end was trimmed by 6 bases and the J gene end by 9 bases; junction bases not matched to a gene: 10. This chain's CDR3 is CSVYGQGRGEQFF. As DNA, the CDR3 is TGCAGCGTCTACGGACAGGGCAGGGGTGAGCAGTTCTTC.

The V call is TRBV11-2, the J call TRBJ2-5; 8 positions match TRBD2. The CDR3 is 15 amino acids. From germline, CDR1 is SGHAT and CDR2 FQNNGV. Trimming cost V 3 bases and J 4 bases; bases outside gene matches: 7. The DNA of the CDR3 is TGTGCCAGCAGCTTTGCCCGGAGCGGGGGAGAGACCCAGTACTTC. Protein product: CASSFARSGGETQYF.

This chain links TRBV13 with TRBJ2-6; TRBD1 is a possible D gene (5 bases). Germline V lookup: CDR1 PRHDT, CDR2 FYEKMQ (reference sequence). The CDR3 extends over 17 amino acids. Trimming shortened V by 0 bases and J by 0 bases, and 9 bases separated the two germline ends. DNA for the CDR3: TGTGCCAGCAGCTTAGGCCTTAGGGGCTCTGGGGCCAACGTCCTGACTTTC. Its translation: CASSLGLRGSGANVLTF.

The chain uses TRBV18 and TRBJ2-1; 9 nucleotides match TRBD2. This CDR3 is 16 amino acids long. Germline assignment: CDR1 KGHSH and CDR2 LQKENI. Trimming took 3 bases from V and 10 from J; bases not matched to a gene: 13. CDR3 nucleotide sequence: TGTGCCAGCTCACCCCCCGCGGGGGGGCATTTGGTCGAGCAGTTCTTC. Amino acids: CASSPPAGGHLVEQFF.

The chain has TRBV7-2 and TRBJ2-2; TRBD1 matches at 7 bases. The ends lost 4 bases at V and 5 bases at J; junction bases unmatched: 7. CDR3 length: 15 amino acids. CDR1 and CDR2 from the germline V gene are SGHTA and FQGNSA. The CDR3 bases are TGTGCCAGCAGCTGGGGGACAGCACAGACCGGGGAGCTGTTTTTT. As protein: CASSWGTAQTGELFF.

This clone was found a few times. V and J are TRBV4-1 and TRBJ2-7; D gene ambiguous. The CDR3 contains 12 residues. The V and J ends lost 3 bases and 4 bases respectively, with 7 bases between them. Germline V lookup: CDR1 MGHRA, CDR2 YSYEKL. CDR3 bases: TGCGCCAGCAGCCATGAGTCGTACGAGCAGTACTTC. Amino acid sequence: CASSHESYEQYF.

The CDR3 sequence is CASSYSPSGGNIQYF. Written as DNA, the CDR3 is TGTGCCAGCAGTTACTCGCCTAGCGGGGGGAACATTCAGTACTTC. The rearrangement joins TRBV6-5 to TRBJ2-4; 11 nucleotides align to TRBD2. Unmatched junction bases numbered 2, after V lost 0 bases and J lost 7 bases. CDR1 and CDR2 (germline): MNHEY, SVGAGI. The CDR3 spans 15 residues.

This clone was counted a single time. The DNA of the CDR3 is TGTGCCAGCAGTCCCTCCCTGGGGCTCTATGGCTACACCTTC. Its protein is CASSPSLGLYGYTF. The V gene is TRBV6-1, the J gene TRBJ1-2; a possible D gene is TRBD1 (5 bases). The CDR3 runs to 14 residues. In germline, CDR1 is MNHNS, CDR2 SASEGT. V was clipped by 5 bases and J by 4 bases, with 14 bases between them.

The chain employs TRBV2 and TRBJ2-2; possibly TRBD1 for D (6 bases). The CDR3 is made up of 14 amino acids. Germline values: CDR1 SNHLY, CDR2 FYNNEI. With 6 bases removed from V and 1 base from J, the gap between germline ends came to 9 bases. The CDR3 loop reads CASRDSLNTGELFF. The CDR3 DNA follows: TGTGCCAGCAGGGACAGCCTGAACACCGGGGAGCTGTTTTTT.

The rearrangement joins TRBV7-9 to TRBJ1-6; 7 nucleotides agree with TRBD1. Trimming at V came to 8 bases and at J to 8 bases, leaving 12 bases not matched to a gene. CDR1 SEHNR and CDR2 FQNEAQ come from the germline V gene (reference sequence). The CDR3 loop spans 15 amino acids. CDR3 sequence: CASVRGGGLDSPLHF. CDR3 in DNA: TGTGCCAGCGTAAGAGGGGGCGGTCTGGATTCACCCCTCCACTTT.

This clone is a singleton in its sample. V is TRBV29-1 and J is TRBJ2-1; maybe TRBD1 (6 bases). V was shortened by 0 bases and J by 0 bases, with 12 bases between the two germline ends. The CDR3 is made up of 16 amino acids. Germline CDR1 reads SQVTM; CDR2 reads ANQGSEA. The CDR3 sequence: CSVEDPGVSSYNEQFF. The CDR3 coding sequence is TGCAGCGTTGAAGATCCAGGGGTGAGCTCCTACAATGAGCAGTTCTTC.